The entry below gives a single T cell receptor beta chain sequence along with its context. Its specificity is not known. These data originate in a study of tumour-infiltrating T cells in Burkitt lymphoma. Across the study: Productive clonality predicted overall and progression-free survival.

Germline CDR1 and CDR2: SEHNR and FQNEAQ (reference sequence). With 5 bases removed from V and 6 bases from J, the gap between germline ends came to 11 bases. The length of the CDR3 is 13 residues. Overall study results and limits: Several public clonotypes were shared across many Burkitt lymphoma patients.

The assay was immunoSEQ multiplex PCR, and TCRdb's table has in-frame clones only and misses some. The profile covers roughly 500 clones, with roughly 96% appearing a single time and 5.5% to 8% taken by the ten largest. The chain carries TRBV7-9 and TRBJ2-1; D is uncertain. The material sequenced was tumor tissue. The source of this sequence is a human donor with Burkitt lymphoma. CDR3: CASSPQDGNEQFF. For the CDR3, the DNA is TGTGCCAGCAGCCCCCAGGACGGCAATGAGCAGTTCTTC.